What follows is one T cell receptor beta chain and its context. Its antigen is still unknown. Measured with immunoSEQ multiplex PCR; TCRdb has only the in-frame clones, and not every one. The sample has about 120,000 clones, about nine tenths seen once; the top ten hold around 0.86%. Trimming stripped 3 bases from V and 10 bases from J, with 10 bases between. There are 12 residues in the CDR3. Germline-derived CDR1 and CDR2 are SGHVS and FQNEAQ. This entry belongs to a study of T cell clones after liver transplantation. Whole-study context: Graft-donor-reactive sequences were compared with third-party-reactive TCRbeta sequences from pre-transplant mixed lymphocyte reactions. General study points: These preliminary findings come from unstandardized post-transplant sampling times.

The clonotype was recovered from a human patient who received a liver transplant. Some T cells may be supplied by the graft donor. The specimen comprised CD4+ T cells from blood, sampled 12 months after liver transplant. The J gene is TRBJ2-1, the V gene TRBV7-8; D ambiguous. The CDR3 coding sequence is TGTGCCAGCAGCTTTACCTCGAGGGAGCAGTTCTTC. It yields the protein CASSFTSREQFF. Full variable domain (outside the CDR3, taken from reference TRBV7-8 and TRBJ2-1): GAGVSQSPRYKVAKRGQDVALRCDPISGHVSLFWYQQALGQGPEFLTYFQNEAQLDKSGLPSDRFFAERPEGSVSTLKIQRTQQEDSAVYLCASSFTSREQFFGPGTRLTVL.